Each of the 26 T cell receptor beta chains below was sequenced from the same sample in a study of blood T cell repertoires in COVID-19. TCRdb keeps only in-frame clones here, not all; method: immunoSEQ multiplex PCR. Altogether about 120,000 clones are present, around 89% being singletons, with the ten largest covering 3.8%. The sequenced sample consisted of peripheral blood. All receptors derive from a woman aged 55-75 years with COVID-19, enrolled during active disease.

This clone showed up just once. The CDR3 region is CASSVSGSRSYEQYF. CDR3 in DNA: TGTGCCAGCAGCGTAAGCGGCAGCCGTTCCTACGAGCAGTACTTC. The chain carries TRBV9 and TRBJ2-7, with D possibly matching TRBD2 (5 bases). The CDR3 extends over 15 amino acids. The germline gives CDR1 SGDLS, CDR2 YYNGEE. V was pared by 1 base and J by 1 base, with 12 bases between.

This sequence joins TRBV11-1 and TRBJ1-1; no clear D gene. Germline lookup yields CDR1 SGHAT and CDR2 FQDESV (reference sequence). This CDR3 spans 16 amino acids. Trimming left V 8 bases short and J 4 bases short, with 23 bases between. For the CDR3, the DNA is TGTGCCAGCGGGAGGGCAGGTCGCGGCTCCTTCACTGAAGCTTTCTTT. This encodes CASGRAGRGSFTEAFF.

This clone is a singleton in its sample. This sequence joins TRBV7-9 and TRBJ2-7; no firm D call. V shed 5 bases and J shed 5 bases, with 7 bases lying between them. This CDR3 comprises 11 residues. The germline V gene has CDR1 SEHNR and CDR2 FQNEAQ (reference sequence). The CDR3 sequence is CASSISNEQYF. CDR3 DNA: TGTGCCAGCAGCATCTCTAACGAGCAGTACTTC.

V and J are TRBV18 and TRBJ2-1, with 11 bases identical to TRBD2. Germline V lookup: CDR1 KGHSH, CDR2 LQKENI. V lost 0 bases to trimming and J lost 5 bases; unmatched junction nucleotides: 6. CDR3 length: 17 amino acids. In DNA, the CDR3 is TGTGCCAGCTCACCACCCACTAGCGGGGGCCGGAACAATGAGCAGTTCTTC. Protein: CASSPPTSGGRNNEQFF.

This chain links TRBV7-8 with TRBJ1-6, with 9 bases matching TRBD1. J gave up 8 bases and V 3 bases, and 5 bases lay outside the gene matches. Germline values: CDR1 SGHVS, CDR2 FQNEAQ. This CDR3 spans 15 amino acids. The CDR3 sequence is CASSFRTGGDSPLHF. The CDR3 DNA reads TGTGCCAGCAGCTTCCGAACAGGGGGCGATTCACCCCTCCACTTT.

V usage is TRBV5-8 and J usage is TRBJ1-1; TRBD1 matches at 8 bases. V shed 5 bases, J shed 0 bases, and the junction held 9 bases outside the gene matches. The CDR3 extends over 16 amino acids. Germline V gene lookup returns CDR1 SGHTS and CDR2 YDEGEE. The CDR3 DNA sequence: TGTGCCAGCAGTCCCGGGACAGGACTTATGAACACTGAAGCTTTCTTT. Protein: CASSPGTGLMNTEAFF.

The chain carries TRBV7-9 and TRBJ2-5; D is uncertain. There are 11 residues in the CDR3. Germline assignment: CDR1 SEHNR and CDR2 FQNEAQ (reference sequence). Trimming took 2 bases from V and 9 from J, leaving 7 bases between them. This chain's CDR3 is CASSLMGAQYF. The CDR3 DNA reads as TGTGCCAGCAGCTTAATGGGCGCCCAGTACTTC.

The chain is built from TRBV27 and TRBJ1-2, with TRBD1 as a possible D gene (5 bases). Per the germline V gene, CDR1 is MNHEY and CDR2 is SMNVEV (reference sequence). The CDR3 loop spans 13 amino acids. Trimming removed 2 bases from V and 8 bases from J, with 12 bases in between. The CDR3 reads CASSLGGLGGYTF. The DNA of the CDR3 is TGTGCCAGCAGTTTAGGGGGACTGGGAGGCTACACCTTC.

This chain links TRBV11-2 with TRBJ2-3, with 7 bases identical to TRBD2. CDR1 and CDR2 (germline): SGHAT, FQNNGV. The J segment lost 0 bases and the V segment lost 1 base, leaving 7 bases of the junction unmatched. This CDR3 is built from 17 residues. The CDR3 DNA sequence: TGTGCCAGCAGCTTAGGATCCAGCGGGGTTAGCACAGATACGCAGTATTTT. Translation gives CASSLGSSGVSTDTQYF.

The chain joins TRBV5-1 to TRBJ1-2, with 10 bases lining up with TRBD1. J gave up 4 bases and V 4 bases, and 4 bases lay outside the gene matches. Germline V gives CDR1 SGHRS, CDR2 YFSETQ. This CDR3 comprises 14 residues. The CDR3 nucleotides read TGCGCCAGCAGCCTCCGACAGGGGGCCTATGGCTACACCTTC. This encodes CASSLRQGAYGYTF.

The DNA of the CDR3 is TGTGCCAGTAGACAGAATACCTACGAGCAGTACTTC. This sequence encodes CASRQNTYEQYF. The chain uses TRBV6-6 and TRBJ2-7, with D possibly being TRBD1 (5 bases). The CDR3 covers 12 residues. Per germline, CDR1 MNHNY and CDR2 SVGAGI (reference sequence). Trimming removed 9 bases at V and 2 bases at J, with 11 bases between.

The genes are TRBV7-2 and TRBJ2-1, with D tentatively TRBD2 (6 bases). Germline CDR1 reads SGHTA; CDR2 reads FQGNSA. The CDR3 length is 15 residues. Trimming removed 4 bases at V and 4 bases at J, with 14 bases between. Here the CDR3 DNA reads TGTGCCAGCAGCTACTCTAGCGCCTTGTACAATGAGCAGTTCTTC. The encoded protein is CASSYSSALYNEQFF. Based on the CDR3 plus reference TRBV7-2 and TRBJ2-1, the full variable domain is GAGVSQSPSNKVTEKGKDVELRCDPISGHTALYWYRQSLGQGLEFLIYFQGNSAPDKSGLPSDRFSAERTGGSVSTLTIQRTQQEDSAVYLCASSYSSALYNEQFFGPGTRLTVL.

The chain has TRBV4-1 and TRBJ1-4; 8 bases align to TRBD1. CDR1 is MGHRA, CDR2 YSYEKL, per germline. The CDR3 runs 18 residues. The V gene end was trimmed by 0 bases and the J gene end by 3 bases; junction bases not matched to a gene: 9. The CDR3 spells CASSQDISQGASNEKLFF. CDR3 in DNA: TGCGCCAGCAGCCAAGATATAAGCCAGGGGGCTTCTAATGAAAAACTGTTTTTT.

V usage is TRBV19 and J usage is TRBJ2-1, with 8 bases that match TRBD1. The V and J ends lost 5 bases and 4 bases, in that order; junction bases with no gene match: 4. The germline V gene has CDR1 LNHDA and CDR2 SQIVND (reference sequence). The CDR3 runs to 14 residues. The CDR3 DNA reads TGTGCCAGTAGTGAAGGACAGGGTTACAATGAGCAGTTCTTC. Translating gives CASSEGQGYNEQFF.

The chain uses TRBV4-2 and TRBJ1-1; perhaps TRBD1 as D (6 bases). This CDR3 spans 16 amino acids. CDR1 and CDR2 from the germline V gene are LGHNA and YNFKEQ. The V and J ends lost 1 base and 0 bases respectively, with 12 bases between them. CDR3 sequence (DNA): TGTGCCAGCAGCCAAGTTGTTGGGGGCATGAACACTGAAGCTTTCTTT. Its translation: CASSQVVGGMNTEAFF.

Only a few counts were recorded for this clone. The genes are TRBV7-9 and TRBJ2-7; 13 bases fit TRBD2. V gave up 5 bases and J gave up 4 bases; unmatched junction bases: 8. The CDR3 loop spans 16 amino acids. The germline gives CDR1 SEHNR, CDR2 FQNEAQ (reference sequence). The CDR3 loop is CASSPRTSGGLYEQYF. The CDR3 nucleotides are TGTGCCAGCAGCCCCCGGACTAGCGGGGGCTTATACGAGCAGTACTTC.

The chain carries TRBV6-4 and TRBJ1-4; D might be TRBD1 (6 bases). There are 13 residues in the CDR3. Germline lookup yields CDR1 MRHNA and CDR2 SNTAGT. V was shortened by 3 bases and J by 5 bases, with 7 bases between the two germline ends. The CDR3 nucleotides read TGTGCCAGCAGTGAAACAGGGAATGAAAAACTGTTTTTT. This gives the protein CASSETGNEKLFF.

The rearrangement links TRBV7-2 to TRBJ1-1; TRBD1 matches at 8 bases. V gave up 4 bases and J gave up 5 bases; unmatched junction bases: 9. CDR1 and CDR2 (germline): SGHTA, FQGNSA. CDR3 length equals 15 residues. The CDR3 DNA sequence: TGTGCCAGCAGCTACAAATCAGGGGGCTGGACTGAAGCTTTCTTT. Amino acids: CASSYKSGGWTEAFF.

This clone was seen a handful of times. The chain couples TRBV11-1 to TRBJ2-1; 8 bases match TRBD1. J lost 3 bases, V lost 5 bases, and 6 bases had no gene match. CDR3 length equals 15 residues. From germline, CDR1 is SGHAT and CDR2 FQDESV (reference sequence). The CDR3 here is CASSPGQGDYNEQFF. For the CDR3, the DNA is TGTGCCAGCAGCCCTGGACAGGGTGACTACAATGAGCAGTTCTTC.

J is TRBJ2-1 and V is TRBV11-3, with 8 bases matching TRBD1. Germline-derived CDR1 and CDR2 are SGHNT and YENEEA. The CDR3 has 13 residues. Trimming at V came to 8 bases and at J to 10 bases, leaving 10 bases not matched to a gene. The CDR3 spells CASSQGAPLEQFF. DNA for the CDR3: TGTGCCAGCTCCCAGGGGGCCCCCCTGGAGCAGTTCTTC.

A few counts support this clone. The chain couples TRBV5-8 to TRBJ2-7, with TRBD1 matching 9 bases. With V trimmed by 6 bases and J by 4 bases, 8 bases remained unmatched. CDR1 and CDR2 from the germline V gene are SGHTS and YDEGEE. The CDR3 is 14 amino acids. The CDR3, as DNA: TGTGCCAGCAACCGACGGGACAGGGATTACGAGCAGTACTTC. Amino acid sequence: CASNRRDRDYEQYF.

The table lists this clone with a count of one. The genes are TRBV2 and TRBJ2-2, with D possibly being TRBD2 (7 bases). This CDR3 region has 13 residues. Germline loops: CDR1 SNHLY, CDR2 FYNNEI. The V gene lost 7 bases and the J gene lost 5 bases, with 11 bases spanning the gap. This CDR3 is CASMRGGTGELFF. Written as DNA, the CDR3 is TGTGCCAGCATGAGGGGGGGGACCGGGGAGCTGTTTTTT.

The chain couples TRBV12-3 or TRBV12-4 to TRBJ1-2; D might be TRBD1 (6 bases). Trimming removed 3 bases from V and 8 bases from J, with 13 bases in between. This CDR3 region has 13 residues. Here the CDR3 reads CASSLAGARGYTF. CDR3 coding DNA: TGTGCCAGCAGTTTGGCGGGGGCTCGGGGCTACACCTTC.

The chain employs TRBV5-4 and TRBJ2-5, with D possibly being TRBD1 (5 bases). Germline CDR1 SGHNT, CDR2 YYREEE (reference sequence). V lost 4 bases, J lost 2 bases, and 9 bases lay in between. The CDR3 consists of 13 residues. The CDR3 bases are TGTGCCAGCAGCATTGACAGACAAGAGACCCAGTACTTC. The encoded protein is CASSIDRQETQYF.

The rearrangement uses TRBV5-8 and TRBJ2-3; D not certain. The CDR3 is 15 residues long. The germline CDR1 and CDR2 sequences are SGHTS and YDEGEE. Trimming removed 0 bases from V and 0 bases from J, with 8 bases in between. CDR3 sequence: CASSLDRTSTDTQYF. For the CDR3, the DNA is TGTGCCAGCAGCTTGGACAGAACTAGCACAGATACGCAGTATTTT.

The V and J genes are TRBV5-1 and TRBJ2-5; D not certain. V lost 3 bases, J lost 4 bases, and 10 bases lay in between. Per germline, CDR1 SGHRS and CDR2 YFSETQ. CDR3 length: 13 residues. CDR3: CASSWSQIETQYF. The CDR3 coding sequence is TGCGCCAGCAGCTGGAGTCAAATAGAGACCCAGTACTTC.